Listed below are T cell receptor beta chains from one sample, sequenced in a study of T cell responses to AZD1222 COVID-19 vaccine. Using immunoSEQ multiplex PCR, the repertoire was profiled, and TCRdb retains in-frame clones only, with some absent. The table lists 150,000 to 180,000 clones, about nine tenths of them singletons. Source: peripheral blood, taken on day 0 of AZD1222 vaccination. The receptors originated from an adult in good health. CDR3s include the opening cysteine and the closing phenylalanine or tryptophan.

TRBV27	TRBJ2-7	CASSPTGTSSPYEQYF
TRBV27	TRBJ1-1	CASSLSPEREAFF
TRBV15	TRBJ2-7	CATSKHKSSYEQYF
TRBV6-1	TRBJ1-3	CASSAGHSSSGNTIYF
TRBV5-4	TRBJ2-7	CASSFSGQVYEQYF
TRBV25-1	TRBJ2-1	CASSEVAGGPGEQFF
TRBV2	TRBJ2-3	CAILRQEMGDTQYF
TRBV24-1	TRBJ2-1	CATSDFRGTGNEQFF
TRBV5-1	TRBJ2-1	CASSSAGVRENEQFF
TRBV15	TRBJ2-2	CATSISGENTGELFF
TRBV29-1	TRBJ2-4	CSVPGGDSKGNIQYF
TRBV29-1	TRBJ2-1	CSVDSGRSYNEQFF
TRBV5-1	TRBJ1-1	CASSLGPGQGSFEAFF
TRBV10-3	TRBJ2-1	CAISGEENEQFF
TRBV2	TRBJ1-2	CASSHKVGYGYTF
TRBV5-6	TRBJ1-2	CASSLGSGDYGYTF
TRBV3-1/TRBV3-2	TRBJ2-7	CASRITVAAREQYF
TRBV18	TRBJ2-1	CASSPGATSPEQFF
TRBV6-2/TRBV6-3	TRBJ1-1	CASSYDRVNTEAFF
TRBV6-5	TRBJ1-5	CASSNRGYQPQHF
TRBV9	TRBJ2-7	CASSAGQGTYEQYF
TRBV9	TRBJ1-2	CASSVGRDYGYTF
TRBV6-5	TRBJ2-7	CASSYSGGQSYEQYF
TRBV14	TRBJ2-5	CASSQAQWFQETQYF
TRBV9	TRBJ2-1	CASSPRGQVYNEQFF
TRBV15	TRBJ1-3	CATSMRVVLSGNTIYF
TRBV3-1/TRBV3-2	TRBJ2-7	CASSHPSGRGGAYEQYF
TRBV15	TRBJ2-1	CATSRDRVVSRDNEQFF